These T cell receptor beta chains were read from a single sample in a study of T cells in Graves' hyperthyroidism and ophthalmopathy. TCRdb passed the multiplex PCR reads through MiXCR, listing each CDR3 protein once. This sample has 800,000 or so distinct CDR3 sequences, with roughly 37% found just once. The sample taken for sequencing was blood. The receptor set was obtained from a man aged 18 to 30 with Graves' hyperthyroidism. CDR3s include the opening cysteine and the closing phenylalanine or tryptophan. A D gene is named only where the DNA matches it firmly. The size field is filled for only some rows; it gives once, few, many or a size class.

j_call d_call clone_size v_call cdr3_aa cdr3_nt
TRBJ2-7 NA NA TRBV2 CASRDGSLGPTRSYEQYF TGTGCCAGCAGGGACGGGTCCTTGGGGCCTACCCGCTCCTACGAGCAGTACTTC
TRBJ2-6 NA many TRBV9 CASSAPGVLTF TGTGCCAGCAGCGCCCCGGGAGTCCTGACTTTC
TRBJ1-2 NA NA TRBV9 CASSRADYGHTF TGTGCCAGCAGCAGGGCAGACTATGGCCACACCTTC
TRBJ2-2 NA many TRBV5-1 CASSLPHTGELFF TGCGCCAGCAGCTTACCGCACACCGGGGAGCTGTTTTTT
TRBJ2-7 TRBD2 NA TRBV5-6 CASSERLAASYEQYF TGTGCCAGCAGCGAACGACTAGCGGCCTCCTACGAGCAGTACTTC
TRBJ1-1 NA NA TRBV7-2 CASSLSGYPTEAFF TGTGCCAGCAGCTTATCAGGGTACCCCACTGAAGCTTTCTTT
TRBJ2-7 NA few TRBV7-2 CASSTSGGVVGEQYF TGTGCCAGCAGCACCTCAGGGGGGGTAGTCGGCGAGCAGTACTTC
TRBJ2-5 TRBD2 many TRBV29-1 CSVDTSGQETQYF TGCAGCGTTGATACTAGCGGACAAGAGACCCAGTACTTC
TRBJ1-1 NA few TRBV9 CASSGEDGRNGLDTEAFF TGTGCCAGCAGCGGAGAAGACGGTCGTAACGGCCTGGACACTGAAGCTTTCTTT
TRBJ1-1 NA many TRBV7-9 CASSLTMNTEAFF TGTGCCAGCAGCTTAACGATGAACACTGAAGCTTTCTTT
TRBJ2-5 TRBD1 NA TRBV7-2 CASSRYNRGSQETQYF TGTGCCAGCAGCCGATACAACAGGGGATCCCAAGAGACCCAGTACTTC
TRBJ1-3 TRBD1 few TRBV5-6 CAGSTGPSGNTIYF TGTGCCGGGTCGACAGGGCCCTCTGGAAACACCATATATTTT
TRBJ2-7 NA NA TRBV4-2 CASSQEGRAYEQYF TGCGCCAGCAGCCAAGAGGGCAGGGCCTACGAGCAGTACTTC
TRBJ1-1 NA many TRBV7-2 CASSSLGGTRNTEAFF TGTGCCAGCAGCTCACTTGGGGGGACGCGGAACACTGAAGCTTTCTTT
TRBJ1-1 NA few TRBV12-3/TRBV12-4 CASSFSGGWGTEAFF TGTGCCAGCAGTTTCTCGGGGGGTTGGGGCACTGAAGCTTTCTTT
TRBJ2-5 NA few TRBV7-9 CASSLTWRVRGETQYF TGTGCCAGCAGCTTAACATGGCGGGTACGGGGAGAGACCCAGTACTTC
TRBJ1-5 TRBD1 many TRBV15 CATSRDKGQGEGQPQHF TGTGCCACCAGCAGAGATAAGGGGCAGGGGGAGGGTCAGCCCCAGCATTTT
TRBJ1-3 TRBD1 few TRBV4-1 CASTGTEGLGNTIYF TGCGCCAGTACCGGGACAGAGGGCTTAGGAAACACCATATATTTT
TRBJ1-3 NA many TRBV10-3 CAISVGRDAGNTIYF TGTGCCATCAGTGTGGGCAGGGATGCTGGAAACACCATATATTTT
TRBJ1-3 NA many TRBV7-9 CASSPTSSGNTIYF TGTGCCAGCAGCCCCACATCGTCTGGAAACACCATATATTTT
TRBJ1-2 NA NA TRBV11-3 CASSLATGSNGYTF TGTGCCAGCAGCTTGGCCACGGGGTCGAATGGCTACACCTTC
TRBJ1-5 NA once TRBV2 CASGWEINQLQHF TGTGCCAGCGGCTGGGAGATTAATCAGCTCCAGCATTTT
TRBJ1-2 TRBD1 NA TRBV29-1 CSVLDRANGYTF TGCAGCGTTCTGGACAGGGCGAATGGCTACACCTTC
TRBJ2-7 NA NA TRBV7-3 CASSVDYSGEQYF TGTGCCAGCAGCGTGGACTATTCGGGCGAGCAGTACTTC
TRBJ1-1 NA many TRBV9 CASSVEAGLNTEAFF TGTGCCAGCAGCGTAGAGGCGGGTTTGAACACTGAAGCTTTCTTT
TRBJ1-1 NA many TRBV29-1 CSVGLGASNGEAFF TGCAGCGTTGGCTTAGGGGCTTCAAACGGTGAAGCTTTCTTT
TRBJ1-1 NA many TRBV15 CATSQAGEVDVAFF TGTGCCACCAGCCAGGCGGGGGAGGTAGATGTAGCTTTCTTT
TRBJ2-7 NA NA TRBV10-3 CASSSGGQGVYEQYF TGTGCCAGCAGTTCCGGGGGGCAGGGGGTCTACGAGCAGTACTTC
TRBJ1-4 NA few TRBV3-1 CASSHKDNSRKLFF TGTGCCAGCAGCCATAAGGATAACAGTCGGAAACTGTTTTTT
TRBJ1-6 TRBD1 NA TRBV20-1 CSARVFGDSNSPLHF TGCAGTGCTAGAGTTTTTGGGGACAGTAATTCACCCCTCCACTTT
TRBJ2-5 TRBD2 many TRBV29-1 CSVGDYGETQYF TGCAGCGTTGGGGACTACGGGGAGACCCAGTACTTC
TRBJ1-2 NA many TRBV10-3 CAISEYGGNLGYTF TGTGCCATCAGTGAATATGGTGGAAACTTAGGCTACACCTTC
TRBJ2-5 NA NA TRBV9 CASSLSGVPGETQYF TGTGCCAGCAGCCTATCAGGGGTCCCCGGAGAGACCCAGTACTTC
TRBJ2-5 NA NA TRBV9 CASSTQGGIQETQYF TGTGCCAGCAGCACCCAGGGCGGGATCCAAGAGACCCAGTACTTC
TRBJ1-2 NA many TRBV6-1 CASSEAEVDVYTF TGTGCCAGCAGTGAAGCGGAGGTGGATGTCTACACCTTC
TRBJ1-5 NA many TRBV24-1 CATSGTGNQPQHF TGTGCCACCAGTGGGACAGGCAATCAGCCCCAGCATTTT
TRBJ1-5 TRBD1 many TRBV19 CASSRGQSNQPQHF TGTGCCAGTAGCCGGGGACAGAGCAATCAGCCCCAGCATTTT
TRBJ2-5 TRBD2 few TRBV4-1 CASSVGAGEVQETQYF TGCGCCAGCAGCGTTGGAGCGGGGGAGGTCCAAGAGACCCAGTACTTC
TRBJ2-5 NA NA TRBV6-5 CASRLQGLETQYF TGTGCCAGCAGACTCCAGGGCCTGGAGACCCAGTACTTC
TRBJ1-6 TRBD1 NA TRBV2 CASSEAGGPSNSPLHF TGTGCCAGCAGTGAGGCAGGGGGTCCTAGTAATTCACCCCTCCACTTT
TRBJ2-5 NA many TRBV6-5 CASSYVGYQETQYF TGTGCCAGCAGTTACGTAGGGTACCAAGAGACCCAGTACTTC
TRBJ2-5 TRBD2 NA TRBV20-1 CSASPRAGGPKTQYF TGCAGTGCTAGCCCCAGAGCGGGAGGGCCGAAGACCCAGTACTTC
TRBJ1-1 NA NA TRBV6-1 CASSDPTVNTEAFF TGTGCCAGCAGTGACCCGACGGTGAACACTGAAGCTTTCTTT
TRBJ2-7 NA many TRBV19 CASSGRDGYEQYF TGTGCCAGTAGTGGTAGAGACGGCTACGAGCAGTACTTC
TRBJ1-5 NA few TRBV5-1 CASSLDPDQPQHF TGCGCCAGCAGCTTGGACCCAGATCAGCCCCAGCATTTT